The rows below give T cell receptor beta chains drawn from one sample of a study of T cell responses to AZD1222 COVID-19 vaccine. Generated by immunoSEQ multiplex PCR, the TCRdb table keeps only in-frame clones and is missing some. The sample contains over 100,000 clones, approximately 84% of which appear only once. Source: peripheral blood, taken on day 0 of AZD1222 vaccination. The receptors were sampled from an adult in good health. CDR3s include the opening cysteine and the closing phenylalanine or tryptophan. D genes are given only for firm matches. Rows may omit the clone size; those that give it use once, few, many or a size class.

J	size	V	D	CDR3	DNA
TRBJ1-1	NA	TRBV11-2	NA	CASSSRGGARAFF	TGTGCCAGCAGCTCTCGCGGAGGGGCGCGGGCTTTCTTT
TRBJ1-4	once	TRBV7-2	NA	CASGETFNEKLFF	TGTGCCAGCGGGGAAACTTTCAATGAAAAACTGTTTTTT
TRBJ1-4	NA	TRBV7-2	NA	CASSLVRGRSLEKLFF	TGTGCCAGCAGCTTAGTGAGAGGCAGGTCTCTTGAAAAACTGTTTTTT
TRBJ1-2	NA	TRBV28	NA	CASRTVHNYGYTF	TGTGCCAGCAGGACTGTTCATAACTATGGCTACACCTTC
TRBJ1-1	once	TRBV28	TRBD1	CASSLSGAGGTEAFF	TGTGCCAGCAGTTTATCGGGGGCAGGGGGTACTGAAGCTTTCTTT
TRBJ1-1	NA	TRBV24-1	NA	CATSVGGSNTEAFF	TGTGCCACCAGTGTAGGGGGTTCGAACACTGAAGCTTTCTTT
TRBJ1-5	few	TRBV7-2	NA	CASSLVGGNQPQHF	TGTGCCAGCAGCTTAGTTGGGGGGAATCAGCCCCAGCATTTT
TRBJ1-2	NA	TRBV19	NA	CASSDTVDKVYTF	TGTGCCAGTAGTGACACGGTAGATAAAGTCTACACCTTC
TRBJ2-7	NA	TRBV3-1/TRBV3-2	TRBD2	CASSQRGNEQYF	TGTGCCAGCAGCCAGCGGGGGAACGAGCAGTACTTC
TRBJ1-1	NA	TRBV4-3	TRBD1	CASSQDLTGAWGTEAFF	TGCGCCAGCAGCCAAGATCTGACAGGGGCGTGGGGCACTGAAGCTTTCTTT
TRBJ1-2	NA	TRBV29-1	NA	CSASTGYGYTF	TGCAGCGCCTCGACAGGCTATGGCTACACCTTC
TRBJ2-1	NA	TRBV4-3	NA	CASSQEDSYNEQFF	TGCGCCAGCAGCCAAGAAGACTCCTACAATGAGCAGTTCTTC
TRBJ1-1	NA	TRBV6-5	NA	CASWRGTEAFF	TGTGCCAGCTGGAGGGGGACTGAAGCTTTCTTT
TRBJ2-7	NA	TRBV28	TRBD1	CASKSPGQSYEQYF	TGTGCCAGCAAATCCCCGGGACAGTCCTACGAGCAGTACTTC
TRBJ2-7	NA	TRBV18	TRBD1	CASSPTGSFEQYF	TGTGCCAGCTCACCGACAGGGTCATTCGAGCAGTACTTC